What follows are 24 T cell receptor beta chains derived from one specimen sequenced in a study of cytomegalovirus exposure and HLA in healthy donors. Vbeta (60) and Jbeta (13) primers were used in the PCR. Profiled with immunoSEQ multiplex PCR; TCRdb holds only in-frame clones, not every one. The top ten hold about 1.2% of the sample, which has about 190,000 clones, over 70% seen once. Sequenced material: PBMCs. These receptors all come from a man aged 25-45 years in good health and CMV-seronegative.

The chain combines TRBV5-1 with TRBJ1-3; no reliable D call. Germline V CDR1 and CDR2: SGHRS, YFSETQ. The CDR3 is 14 residues long. Trimming removed 5 bases at V and 0 bases at J, with 9 bases between. The CDR3 DNA sequence: TGCGCCAGCAGGTTAGACACCTCTGGAAACACCATATATTTT. Translation gives CASRLDTSGNTIYF.

The chain joins TRBV28 to TRBJ2-5; 8 bases are a match to TRBD2. Germline V CDR1 and CDR2: MDHEN, SYDVKM. V lost 4 bases and J lost 1; bases outside the gene matches: 5. The CDR3 contains 15 residues. This CDR3 is CASSSPTSGQETQYF. DNA of the CDR3: TGTGCCAGCAGTTCCCCCACTAGCGGCCAAGAGACCCAGTACTTC.

The chain employs TRBV16 and TRBJ1-4; D remains unclear. This CDR3 spans 14 amino acids. Trimming removed 1 base from V and 4 bases from J, with 7 bases in between. Germline CDR1 reads KGHSY; CDR2 reads FQNENV. CDR3 nucleotide sequence: TGTGCCAGCAGCCAATTCCTGTTTAATGAAAAACTGTTTTTT. Encoded protein: CASSQFLFNEKLFF. Looking up the rest from reference TRBV16 and TRBJ1-4 gives the full variable domain: GEEVAQTPKHLVRGEGQKAKLYCAPIKGHSYVFWYQQVLKNEFKFLISFQNENVFDETGMPKERFSAKCLPNSPCSLEIQATKLEDSAVYFCASSQFLFNEKLFFGSGTQLSVL.

V usage is TRBV5-5 and J usage is TRBJ2-5; D is possibly TRBD2 (5 bases). Per germline, CDR1 SGHKS and CDR2 YYEKEE (reference sequence). The CDR3 extends over 13 amino acids. The ends were cut back, 6 bases at V and 7 bases at J, with 16 bases in the middle. This chain's CDR3 is CASIPRALGTQYF. Written as DNA, the CDR3 is TGTGCCAGCATCCCGCGGGCCCTCGGGACCCAGTACTTC.

This rearrangement joins TRBV27 to TRBJ2-6; D remains unclear. Germline-derived CDR1 and CDR2 are MNHEY and SMNVEV (reference sequence). Trimming removed 6 bases from V and 1 base from J, with 10 bases in between. CDR3 length: 15 residues. The CDR3 DNA sequence: TGTGCCAGCAGAGAACTTAAATCTGGGGCCAACGTCCTGACTTTC. Translation: CASRELKSGANVLTF. Based on the CDR3 plus reference TRBV27 and TRBJ2-6, the full variable domain is EAQVTQNPRYLITVTGKKLTVTCSQNMNHEYMSWYRQDPGLGLRQIYYSMNVEVTDKGDVPEGYKVSRKEKRNFPLILESPSPNQTSLYFCASRELKSGANVLTFGAGSRLTVL.

The chain links TRBV18 to TRBJ2-1; D is possibly TRBD1 (6 bases). The V gene's germline CDR1 is KGHSH and CDR2 LQKENI. The CDR3 runs to 14 residues. The V and J ends lost 3 bases and 8 bases respectively, with 14 bases between them. This CDR3 is CASSPNRDGDEQFF. The DNA for the CDR3 is TGTGCCAGCTCACCCAACAGGGATGGGGATGAGCAGTTCTTC. Variable domain in full (rest from reference TRBV18 and TRBJ2-1): NAGVMQNPRHLVRRRGQEARLRCSPMKGHSHVYWYRQLPEEGLKFMVYLQKENIIDESGMPKERFSAEFPKEGPSILRIQQVVRGDSAAYFCASSPNRDGDEQFFGPGTRLTVL.

This rearrangement joins TRBV2 to TRBJ2-3, with 7 bases aligning to TRBD1. Germline CDR1 reads SNHLY; CDR2 reads FYNNEI. The trim removed 3 bases at V and 0 bases at J, leaving 3 bases unmatched. CDR3 length: 15 amino acids. The CDR3 nucleotides read TGTGCCAGCAGTGACCCGGGACAGAGCACAGATACGCAGTATTTT. Amino acids: CASSDPGQSTDTQYF.

The CDR3 sequence: CASSAEGRSSGNTIYF. In DNA, the CDR3 is TGTGCCAGCAGTGCGGAGGGACGGAGCTCTGGAAACACCATATATTTT. The chain is built from TRBV2 and TRBJ1-3; tentative D call: TRBD1 (5 bases). The CDR3 has 16 residues. V lost 4 bases to trimming and J lost 0 bases, with 13 bases between them. From germline, CDR1 is SNHLY and CDR2 FYNNEI.

CDR3 sequence: CASSLDSQTVEFGYTF. CDR3 DNA sequence: TGTGCCAGCAGCTTAGACAGTCAGACAGTCGAATTTGGCTACACCTTC. The chain uses TRBV9 and TRBJ1-2, with TRBD1 as a possible D gene (5 bases). This CDR3 spans 16 amino acids. Trimming pared 4 bases from V and 7 bases from J, leaving 23 bases between. Per germline, CDR1 SGDLS and CDR2 YYNGEE.

The V gene is TRBV9, the J gene TRBJ2-1, with 12 positions matching TRBD1. Germline values: CDR1 SGDLS, CDR2 YYNGEE. The CDR3 runs to 17 residues. The V gene end was trimmed by 0 bases and the J gene end by 10 bases; junction bases not matched to a gene: 11. CDR3 sequence reads: CASSVDLGTGGNEEQFF. Written as DNA, the CDR3 is TGTGCCAGCAGCGTAGATCTTGGGACAGGGGGCAATGAGGAGCAGTTCTTC.

V usage is TRBV19 and J usage is TRBJ1-5; possibly TRBD1 for D (6 bases). V was clipped by 3 bases and J by 4 bases, with 10 bases between them. The CDR3 is 14 residues long. CDR1 is LNHDA, CDR2 SQIVND, per germline (reference sequence). CDR3 in amino acids: CASSMGTTNQPQHF. Written as DNA, the CDR3 is TGTGCCAGTAGTATGGGGACAACAAATCAGCCCCAGCATTTT.

This rearrangement joins TRBV19 to TRBJ2-7; 7 nucleotides match TRBD2. This CDR3 is 14 amino acids long. Trimming at V came to 6 bases and at J to 3 bases, leaving 8 bases not matched to a gene. Germline V CDR1 and CDR2: LNHDA, SQIVND (reference sequence). Written as DNA, the CDR3 is TGTGCCAGTAGCCCCGCGGGACTACGCTACGAGCAGTACTTC. Its translation is CASSPAGLRYEQYF.

The chain employs TRBV11-1 and TRBJ1-2, with D possibly matching TRBD1 (5 bases). The germline gives CDR1 SGHAT, CDR2 FQDESV (reference sequence). The CDR3 has 13 residues. V was cut by 5 bases and J by 4 bases, with 11 bases left in between. For the CDR3, the DNA is TGTGCCAGCAGCCAAGGGGCCTTCTATGGCTACACCTTC. This translates into CASSQGAFYGYTF.

V usage is TRBV5-6 and J usage is TRBJ1-4; tentative D call: TRBD1 (5 bases). CDR1 and CDR2 (germline): SGHDT, YYEEEE. The germline V and J ends were trimmed by 5 bases and 5 bases, with 16 bases remaining between them. The CDR3 loop spans 15 amino acids. This CDR3 is CASSTLDSLNEKLFF. Here the CDR3 DNA reads TGTGCCAGCAGTACCTTAGACAGCCTGAATGAAAAACTGTTTTTT.

The rearrangement links TRBV5-1 to TRBJ1-4, with D possibly TRBD1 on 6 matching bases. Trimming removed 1 base at V and 2 bases at J, with 9 bases between. The CDR3 covers 15 residues. Germline V gives CDR1 SGHRS, CDR2 YFSETQ. CDR3 in DNA: TGCGCCAGCAGCTTGACAGGGAATACTAATGAAAAACTGTTTTTT. This translates into CASSLTGNTNEKLFF. Complete variable domain (other parts from reference TRBV5-1 and TRBJ1-4): KAGVTQTPRYLIKTRGQQVTLSCSPISGHRSVSWYQQTPGQGLQFLFEYFSETQRNKGNFPGRFSGRQFSNSRSEMNVSTLELGDSALYLCASSLTGNTNEKLFFGSGTQLSVL.

The chain carries TRBV2 and TRBJ1-1; D not resolved. Looked up from germline, CDR1 is SNHLY and CDR2 is FYNNEI. The CDR3 spans 12 residues. With 8 bases removed from V and 0 bases from J, the gap between germline ends came to 7 bases. The CDR3 DNA reads TGTGCCAGCCACGACTTGAACACTGAAGCTTTCTTT. Protein: CASHDLNTEAFF.

Of note for this clone: Within the sample, other DNA sequences also encode this same CDR3. The chain links TRBV28 to TRBJ2-5, with D possibly matching TRBD2 (5 bases). Germline CDR1 MDHEN, CDR2 SYDVKM. The CDR3 spans 11 residues. V lost 4 bases and J lost 5, with 5 bases in between. CDR3 residues: CASSSGETQYF. The CDR3 DNA reads as TGTGCCAGCAGTTCGGGGGAGACCCAGTACTTC. Together with reference TRBV28 and TRBJ2-5, the CDR3 gives the full variable domain: DVKVTQSSRYLVKRTGEKVFLECVQDMDHENMFWYRQDPGLGLRLIYFSYDVKMKEKGDIPEGYSVSREKKERFSLILESASTNQTSMYLCASSSGETQYFGPGTRLLVL.

The V call is TRBV5-6, the J call TRBJ1-1; possibly TRBD1 for D (6 bases). Trimming removed 0 bases at V and 0 bases at J, with 18 bases between. Germline values: CDR1 SGHDT, CDR2 YYEEEE. This CDR3 spans 18 amino acids. The CDR3 nucleotides read TGTGCCAGCAGCTTGGCCTTCGTTCAGGGGTTTCTGAACACTGAAGCTTTCTTT. Encoded protein: CASSLAFVQGFLNTEAFF.

The genes are TRBV7-9 and TRBJ2-1; the D gene is possibly TRBD1 (5 bases). V was shortened by 3 bases and J by 7 bases, with 19 bases between the two germline ends. Germline V gene lookup returns CDR1 SEHNR and CDR2 FQNEAQ (reference sequence). CDR3 length: 16 amino acids. CDR3 region: CASSLLGQGGNNEQFF. The DNA for the CDR3 is TGTGCCAGCAGCTTGCTCGGGCAGGGCGGTAATAATGAGCAGTTCTTC.

In its sample, this clone was seen once. J is TRBJ1-4 and V is TRBV6-6; maybe TRBD1 (6 bases). The germline V and J ends were trimmed by 6 bases and 7 bases, with 15 bases remaining between them. The CDR3 consists of 14 residues. CDR1 and CDR2 from the germline V gene are MNHNY and SVGAGI (reference sequence). CDR3 protein: CASSLNREGEKLFF. CDR3 nucleotides: TGTGCCAGCAGCCTAAACAGGGAGGGTGAAAAACTGTTTTTT.

This clone was found once. The rearrangement links TRBV2 to TRBJ2-1; TRBD1 agrees at 8 bases. The CDR3 length is 15 residues. The V segment lost 6 bases and the J segment 0 bases; nucleotides outside the gene matches: 4. Looked up from germline, CDR1 is SNHLY and CDR2 is FYNNEI. DNA of the CDR3: TGTGCCAGCAGGACGCAGGGGGCCTCCTACAATGAGCAGTTCTTC. The encoded protein is CASRTQGASYNEQFF.

By sample fraction, this clone is medium-sized. The V gene is TRBV4-2, the J gene TRBJ1-4, with D uncertain. The CDR3 has 13 residues. Between the trimmed V and J ends, which lost 7 bases and 5 bases, there was a span of 11 bases. Germline CDR1 LGHNA, CDR2 YNFKEQ. The CDR3 protein is CASTPQVNEKLFF. The CDR3 bases are TGTGCCAGCACCCCCCAGGTAAATGAAAAACTGTTTTTT.

The rearrangement links TRBV27 to TRBJ1-1, with 7 bases aligning to TRBD1. Germline V gene data show CDR1 as MNHEY and CDR2 as SMNVEV (reference sequence). J was trimmed by 6 bases and V by 8 bases; bases with no gene match: 9. The CDR3 contains 13 residues. The CDR3 region has the DNA TGTGCCAGCGGAACAGGGGAATATCCTGAAGCTTTCTTT. Amino acids: CASGTGEYPEAFF.

The rearrangement uses TRBV6-1 and TRBJ2-7, with TRBD1 matching 8 bases. V was clipped by 7 bases and J by 3 bases; unmatched bases: 11. Per the germline V gene, CDR1 is MNHNS and CDR2 is SASEGT. The CDR3 sequence is 15 residues long. CDR3 DNA: TGTGCCAGCAATCCCAAGACAGGGGCCATCTACGAGCAGTACTTC. The encoded protein is CASNPKTGAIYEQYF.